This T cell receptor beta chain stems from a study of CXCR3-negative and CXCR3-positive naive CD8 T cells. The CDR3 has 15 residues. Germline lookup yields CDR1 LGHNT and CDR2 FRNRAP. The TRB cDNA libraries were prepared by 5' RACE with UMI labels. TCRdb re-called the 5' RACE reads and shows each CDR3 protein once, DNA omitted. In all, the sample yields tens of thousands of distinct CDR3 sequences. This TCR derives from a human donor in good health. Some clones in this sample may be carry-over from other donors' samples. This rearrangement joins TRBV12-5 to TRBJ2-2; TCRdb calls TRBD1, which cannot be checked without DNA. Input material: naive CXCR3- CD8+ T cells from blood. Specified subset: CD45RO-CCR7+CD27+CD95- naive CD8+ T cells lacking CXCR3 (TNR3-). The CDR3 here is CASGLAHGGTGELFF.